The rows below give T cell receptor beta chains drawn from one sample of a study of blood T cells in healthy people across ages. In TCRdb, the 5' RACE reads were re-called with MiXCR into one record per CDR3 protein. There are approximately 600,000 distinct CDR3 sequences in the sample; roughly 58% occur only once, and 30% to 45% lies in the top ten. Specimen: blood. Source of these receptors: a man aged 60 to 69 in good health. CDR3s include the opening cysteine and the closing phenylalanine or tryptophan. Each record gives: CDR3 protein, J gene, clone size, V gene, D gene. D genes are given only for firm matches. The size entry is marked missing in some rows and otherwise reads once, few, many or a size class.

CDR3 protein: CASSLSGYNEQYF
J gene: NA
clone size: NA
V gene: TRBV11-2
D gene: NA

CDR3 protein: CSARDPPSGPQETQYF
J gene: TRBJ2-5
clone size: few
V gene: TRBV20-1
D gene: TRBD2

CDR3 protein: CASSQALLATETQYF
J gene: TRBJ2-5
clone size: NA
V gene: TRBV3-1
D gene: NA

CDR3 protein: CASSWDREGATNEKLFF
J gene: TRBJ1-4
clone size: NA
V gene: TRBV7-8
D gene: TRBD1

CDR3 protein: CASSYLSLRSSYEQYF
J gene: TRBJ2-7
clone size: NA
V gene: TRBV6-2/TRBV6-3
D gene: NA

CDR3 protein: CAISEGRGTTPSGANVLTF
J gene: TRBJ2-6
clone size: once
V gene: TRBV10-3
D gene: NA

CDR3 protein: CASSIDRGRSEKLFF
J gene: TRBJ1-4
clone size: NA
V gene: TRBV7-2
D gene: TRBD1

CDR3 protein: CASSHRDGGSPYNEQFF
J gene: TRBJ2-1
clone size: NA
V gene: TRBV4-1
D gene: TRBD2

CDR3 protein: CASKGLEASTDTQYF
J gene: TRBJ2-3
clone size: NA
V gene: TRBV10-2
D gene: NA

CDR3 protein: CAISESGRNTEAFF
J gene: TRBJ1-1
clone size: NA
V gene: TRBV10-3
D gene: NA

CDR3 protein: CSVSELLRNTEAFF
J gene: TRBJ1-1
clone size: NA
V gene: TRBV29-1
D gene: NA

CDR3 protein: CASSLEGLAKNIQYF
J gene: TRBJ2-4
clone size: NA
V gene: TRBV12-3/TRBV12-4
D gene: NA

CDR3 protein: CSVEPRSGYTF
J gene: TRBJ1-2
clone size: NA
V gene: TRBV29-1
D gene: NA

CDR3 protein: CASRWGGRSNEQFF
J gene: TRBJ2-1
clone size: NA
V gene: TRBV12-3/TRBV12-4
D gene: TRBD2

CDR3 protein: CASSQAGPRGNEQFF
J gene: TRBJ2-1
clone size: NA
V gene: TRBV4-2
D gene: NA

CDR3 protein: CASSFGTGGNYGYTF
J gene: TRBJ1-2
clone size: NA
V gene: TRBV5-1
D gene: TRBD1

CDR3 protein: CASSNRQGSTDTQYF
J gene: TRBJ2-3
clone size: NA
V gene: TRBV5-1
D gene: TRBD1

CDR3 protein: CASSQGNGRESEQFF
J gene: TRBJ2-1
clone size: NA
V gene: TRBV4-2
D gene: TRBD2

CDR3 protein: CASSEQGGDTEAFF
J gene: TRBJ1-1
clone size: NA
V gene: TRBV6-1
D gene: NA

CDR3 protein: CASSLDAARFEQYF
J gene: TRBJ2-7
clone size: NA
V gene: TRBV12-3/TRBV12-4
D gene: NA

CDR3 protein: CASSHPGLPGSPLHF
J gene: TRBJ1-6
clone size: few
V gene: TRBV12-3/TRBV12-4
D gene: NA

CDR3 protein: CASSDWASRDTEAFF
J gene: TRBJ1-1
clone size: NA
V gene: TRBV10-1
D gene: NA

CDR3 protein: CASSHPGAGNTIYF
J gene: TRBJ1-3
clone size: NA
V gene: TRBV4-1
D gene: NA

CDR3 protein: CASSLIPRDEQYF
J gene: TRBJ2-5
clone size: NA
V gene: TRBV7-9
D gene: NA

CDR3 protein: CASSPGEITDTQYF
J gene: TRBJ2-3
clone size: NA
V gene: TRBV5-1
D gene: NA

CDR3 protein: CASSAGTGLAKNIQYF
J gene: TRBJ2-4
clone size: NA
V gene: TRBV6-1
D gene: TRBD1

CDR3 protein: CASRQGRGLISGGYTF
J gene: TRBJ1-2
clone size: NA
V gene: TRBV27
D gene: TRBD1

CDR3 protein: CAISSGQGGRETQYF
J gene: TRBJ2-5
clone size: once
V gene: TRBV10-3
D gene: TRBD1

CDR3 protein: CASSSAGTSGARQETPYF
J gene: TRBJ2-5
clone size: NA
V gene: TRBV7-2
D gene: TRBD2

CDR3 protein: CASRPLGDRIHEQFF
J gene: TRBJ2-1
clone size: NA
V gene: TRBV27
D gene: NA

CDR3 protein: CASSYSVRVNTEAFF
J gene: TRBJ1-1
clone size: NA
V gene: TRBV6-5
D gene: NA

CDR3 protein: CANSQEGLAAYEQYF
J gene: TRBJ2-7
clone size: NA
V gene: TRBV4-1
D gene: TRBD2

CDR3 protein: CASSFVTKETQYF
J gene: TRBJ2-5
clone size: NA
V gene: TRBV7-2
D gene: NA

CDR3 protein: CASSPVPIEYF
J gene: TRBJ2-4
clone size: once
V gene: TRBV5-1
D gene: NA

CDR3 protein: CASSLHGGTEAFF
J gene: TRBJ1-1
clone size: NA
V gene: TRBV5-1
D gene: NA

CDR3 protein: CASSPGQGSSGANVLTF
J gene: TRBJ2-6
clone size: many
V gene: TRBV21-1
D gene: NA

CDR3 protein: CSALYAGDQETQYF
J gene: TRBJ2-5
clone size: few
V gene: TRBV20-1
D gene: TRBD2

CDR3 protein: CSARGRRAYEQYF
J gene: TRBJ2-7
clone size: few
V gene: TRBV20-1
D gene: NA

CDR3 protein: CASSLDSGPSGNTIYF
J gene: TRBJ1-3
clone size: many
V gene: TRBV7-9
D gene: NA

CDR3 protein: CASSWAGLTNTEAFF
J gene: TRBJ1-1
clone size: NA
V gene: TRBV6-9
D gene: NA

CDR3 protein: CASRAGTNPRRSQPQHF
J gene: TRBJ1-5
clone size: NA
V gene: TRBV6-1
D gene: NA

CDR3 protein: CSASGGGGRDEQFF
J gene: TRBJ2-1
clone size: few
V gene: TRBV20-1
D gene: NA

CDR3 protein: CSASPSGEKLFF
J gene: TRBJ1-4
clone size: NA
V gene: TRBV20-1
D gene: NA

CDR3 protein: CATSPQGGNGETQYF
J gene: NA
clone size: NA
V gene: TRBV15
D gene: NA

CDR3 protein: CASTQTGRSGANVLTF
J gene: TRBJ2-6
clone size: NA
V gene: TRBV6-6
D gene: NA

CDR3 protein: CASSSSGFNSMALHF
J gene: TRBJ1-6
clone size: NA
V gene: TRBV5-1
D gene: NA